A single T cell receptor (beta chain) is shown here with its context. Antigen specificity is unknown. The source of the sample is a study of cytomegalovirus exposure and HLA in healthy donors. Primers included in the PCR were 60 Vbeta and 13 Jbeta primers. Sequencing was performed with immunoSEQ multiplex PCR; in TCRdb, only in-frame clones are kept and a portion is missing. The sample lists 150,000 to 200,000 clones, more than 75% occurring once. The germline V gene has CDR1 SGDLS and CDR2 YYNGEE. V lost 2 bases and J lost 8, with 22 bases in between. This CDR3 has 16 amino acids. Regarding the study as a whole: Generally TCR sequences proved uncommon, though certain public TCRs appeared in numerous donors.

V is TRBV9 and J is TRBJ1-2, with D maybe TRBD1 (5 bases). Sequenced: PBMCs. This clonotype was sampled from a woman in her forties or fifties in good health and CMV-seronegative. CDR3 amino acids: CASSVRGAAGDQGYTF. CDR3 in DNA: TGTGCCAGCAGCGTGAGAGGGGCAGCGGGGGACCAAGGCTACACCTTC.